This T cell receptor (beta chain) was obtained from a study of pediatric ulcerative colitis. Whole-study findings and limits: Repertoires came from total lymphocyte DNA, not specific subsets.

Controls had colonoscopy for suspected IBD, with normal endoscopy and no IBD the following year. Generated by immunoSEQ multiplex PCR, the TCRdb table keeps only in-frame clones and is missing some. The sample contains under 70,000 clones, over 80% of which appear only once. Trimming took off 6 bases at V and 1 base at J, with 16 bases between the two ends. The CDR3 has 15 amino acids. Germline values: CDR1 LNHDA, CDR2 SQIVND (reference sequence). Worth noting for this clone: As yet, its antigen is unknown.

The source material was blood. The source of this sequence is a boy younger than 18 who was a control in a study of pediatric ulcerative colitis. The genes are TRBV19 and TRBJ2-7; maybe TRBD1 (5 bases). The CDR3 DNA is TGTGCCAGTAGGCGATCACAGGACCCATCCTACGAGCAGTACTTC. Translating gives CASRRSQDPSYEQYF. Filled out from reference TRBV19 and TRBJ2-7, the complete variable domain reads DGGITQSPKYLFRKEGQNVTLSCEQNLNHDAMYWYRQDPGQGLRLIYYSQIVNDFQKGDIAEGYSVSREKKESFPLTVTSAQKNPTAFYLCASRRSQDPSYEQYFGPGTRLTVT.